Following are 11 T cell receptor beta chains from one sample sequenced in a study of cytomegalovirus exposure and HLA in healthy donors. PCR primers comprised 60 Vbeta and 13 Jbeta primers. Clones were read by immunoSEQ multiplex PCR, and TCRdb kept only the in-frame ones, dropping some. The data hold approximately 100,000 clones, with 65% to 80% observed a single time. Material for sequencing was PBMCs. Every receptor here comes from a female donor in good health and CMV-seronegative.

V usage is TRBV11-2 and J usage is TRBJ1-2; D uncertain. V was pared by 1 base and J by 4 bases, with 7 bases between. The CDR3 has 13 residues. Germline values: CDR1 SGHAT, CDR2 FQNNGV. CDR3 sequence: CASSLAGTYGYTF. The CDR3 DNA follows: TGTGCCAGCAGCTTAGCGGGAACCTATGGCTACACCTTC.

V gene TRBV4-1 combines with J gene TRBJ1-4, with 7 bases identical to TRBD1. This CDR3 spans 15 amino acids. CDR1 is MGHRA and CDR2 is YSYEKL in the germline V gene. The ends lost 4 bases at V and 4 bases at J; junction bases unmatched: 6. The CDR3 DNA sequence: TGCGCCAGCAGCCGGCAGACAGGGCGTAATGAAAAACTGTTTTTT. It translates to CASSRQTGRNEKLFF.

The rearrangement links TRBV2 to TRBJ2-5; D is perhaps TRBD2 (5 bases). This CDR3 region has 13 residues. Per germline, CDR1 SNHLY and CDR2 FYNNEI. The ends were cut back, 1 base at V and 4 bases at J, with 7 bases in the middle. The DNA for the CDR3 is TGTGCCAGCAGTGAAGGCGGGTTAGAGACCCAGTACTTC. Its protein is CASSEGGLETQYF.

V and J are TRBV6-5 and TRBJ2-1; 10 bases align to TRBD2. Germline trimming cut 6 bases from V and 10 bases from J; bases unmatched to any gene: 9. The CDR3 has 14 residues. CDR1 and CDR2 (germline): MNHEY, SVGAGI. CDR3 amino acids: CASSQAGGPGEQFF. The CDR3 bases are TGTGCCAGCAGCCAAGCGGGGGGGCCGGGAGAGCAGTTCTTC.

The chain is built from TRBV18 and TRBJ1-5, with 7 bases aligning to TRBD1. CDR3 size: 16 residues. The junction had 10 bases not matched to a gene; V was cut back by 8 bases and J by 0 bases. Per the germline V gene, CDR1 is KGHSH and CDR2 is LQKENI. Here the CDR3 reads CASRSAGTDSNQPQHF. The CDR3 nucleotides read TGTGCCAGCCGTAGTGCCGGGACAGATAGCAATCAGCCCCAGCATTTT. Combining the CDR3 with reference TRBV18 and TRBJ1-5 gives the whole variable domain NAGVMQNPRHLVRRRGQEARLRCSPMKGHSHVYWYRQLPEEGLKFMVYLQKENIIDESGMPKERFSAEFPKEGPSILRIQQVVRGDSAAYFCASRSAGTDSNQPQHFGDGTRLSIL.

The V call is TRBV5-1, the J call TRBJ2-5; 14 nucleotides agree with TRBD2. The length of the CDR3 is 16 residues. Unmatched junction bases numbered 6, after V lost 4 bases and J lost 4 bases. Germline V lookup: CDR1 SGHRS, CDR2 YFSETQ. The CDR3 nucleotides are TGCGCCAGCAGCAAGACTAGCGGGGGGGCCGCAGAGACCCAGTACTTC. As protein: CASSKTSGGAAETQYF.

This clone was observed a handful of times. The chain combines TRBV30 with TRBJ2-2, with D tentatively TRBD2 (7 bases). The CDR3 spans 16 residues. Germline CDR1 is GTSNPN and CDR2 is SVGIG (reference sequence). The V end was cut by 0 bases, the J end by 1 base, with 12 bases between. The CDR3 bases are TGTGCCTGGAGTGTACGGGGGGCGTTGAACACCGGGGAGCTGTTTTTT. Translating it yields CAWSVRGALNTGELFF.

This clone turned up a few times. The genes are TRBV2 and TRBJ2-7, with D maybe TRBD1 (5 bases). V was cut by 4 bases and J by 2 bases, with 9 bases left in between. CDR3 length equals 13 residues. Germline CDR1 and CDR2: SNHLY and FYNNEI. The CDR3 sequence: CASSGGGTYEQYF. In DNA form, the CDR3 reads TGTGCCAGCAGTGGGGGCGGCACCTACGAGCAGTACTTC. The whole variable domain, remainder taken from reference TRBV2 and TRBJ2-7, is EPEVTQTPSHQVTQMGQEVILRCVPISNHLYFYWYRQILGQKVEFLVSFYNNEISEKSEIFDDQFSVERPDGSNFTLKIRSTKLEDSAMYFCASSGGGTYEQYFGPGTRLTVT.

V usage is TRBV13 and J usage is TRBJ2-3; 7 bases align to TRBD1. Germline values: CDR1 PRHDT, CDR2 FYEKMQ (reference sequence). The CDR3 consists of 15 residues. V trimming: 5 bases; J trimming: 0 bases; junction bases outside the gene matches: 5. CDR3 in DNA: TGTGCCAGCAGCCCGACAGGGCGAAGCACAGATACGCAGTATTTT. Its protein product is CASSPTGRSTDTQYF.

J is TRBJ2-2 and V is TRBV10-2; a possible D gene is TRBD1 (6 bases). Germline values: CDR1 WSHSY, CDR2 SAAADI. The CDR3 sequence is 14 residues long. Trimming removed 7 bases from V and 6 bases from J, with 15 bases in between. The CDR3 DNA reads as TGCGCCAGCAAGTGGGGGCGAGCGCCCGGGGAGCTGTTTTTT. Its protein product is CASKWGRAPGELFF.

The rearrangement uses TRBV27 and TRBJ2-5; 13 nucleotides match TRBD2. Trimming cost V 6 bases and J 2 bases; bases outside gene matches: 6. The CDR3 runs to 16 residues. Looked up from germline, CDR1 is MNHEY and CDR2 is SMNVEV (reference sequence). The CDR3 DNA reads TGTGCCAGCAGAAAATGGACTAGCGGGGGTCAAGAGACCCAGTACTTC. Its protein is CASRKWTSGGQETQYF.